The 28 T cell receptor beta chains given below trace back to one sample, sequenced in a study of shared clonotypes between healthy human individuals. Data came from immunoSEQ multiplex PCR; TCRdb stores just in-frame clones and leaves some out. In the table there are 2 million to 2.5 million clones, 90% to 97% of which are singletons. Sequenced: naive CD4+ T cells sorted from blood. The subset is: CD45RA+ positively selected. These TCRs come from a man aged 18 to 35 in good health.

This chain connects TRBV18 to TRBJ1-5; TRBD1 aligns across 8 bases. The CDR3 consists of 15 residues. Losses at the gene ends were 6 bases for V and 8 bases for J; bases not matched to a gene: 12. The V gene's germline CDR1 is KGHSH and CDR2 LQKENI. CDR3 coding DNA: TGTGCCAGCTCTAAGGGACAGGCCTTCTTGGAGCCCCAGCATTTT. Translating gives CASSKGQAFLEPQHF.

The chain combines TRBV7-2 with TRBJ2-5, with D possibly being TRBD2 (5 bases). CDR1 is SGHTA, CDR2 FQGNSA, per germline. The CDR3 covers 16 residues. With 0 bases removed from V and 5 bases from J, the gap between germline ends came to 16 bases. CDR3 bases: TGTGCCAGCAGCTTAGCATCGGGAATTATGGGGGAGACCCAGTACTTC. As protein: CASSLASGIMGETQYF.

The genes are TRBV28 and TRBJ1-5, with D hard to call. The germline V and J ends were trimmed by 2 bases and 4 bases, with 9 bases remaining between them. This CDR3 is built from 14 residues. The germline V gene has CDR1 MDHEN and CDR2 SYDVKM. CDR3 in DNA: TGTGCCAGCAGTTTACCCGAACGGAATCAGCCCCAGCATTTT. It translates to CASSLPERNQPQHF.

The CDR3 reads CASSLASQGGTYEQYF. CDR3 in DNA: TGCGCCAGCAGCTTGGCGTCTCAAGGGGGGACCTACGAGCAGTACTTC. V is TRBV5-1 and J is TRBJ2-7, with D possibly called TRBD1 or TRBD2 (6 bases each). The CDR3 is made up of 16 amino acids. Trimming pared 0 bases from V and 2 bases from J, leaving 15 bases between. In germline, CDR1 is SGHRS, CDR2 YFSETQ. Drawing the rest from reference TRBV5-1 and TRBJ2-7, the complete variable domain is KAGVTQTPRYLIKTRGQQVTLSCSPISGHRSVSWYQQTPGQGLQFLFEYFSETQRNKGNFPGRFSGRQFSNSRSEMNVSTLELGDSALYLCASSLASQGGTYEQYFGPGTRLTVT.

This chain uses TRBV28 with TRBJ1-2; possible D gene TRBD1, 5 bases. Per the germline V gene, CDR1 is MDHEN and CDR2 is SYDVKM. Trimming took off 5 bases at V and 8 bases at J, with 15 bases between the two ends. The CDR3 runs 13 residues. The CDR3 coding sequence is TGTGCCAGCAGTGTCCCGCAGGGTGGCGGCTACACCTTC. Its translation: CASSVPQGGGYTF.

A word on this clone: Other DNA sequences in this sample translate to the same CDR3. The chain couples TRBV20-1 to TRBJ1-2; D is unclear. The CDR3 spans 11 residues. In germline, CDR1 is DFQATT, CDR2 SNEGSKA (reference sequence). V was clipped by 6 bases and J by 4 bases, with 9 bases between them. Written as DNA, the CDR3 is TGCAGTGCGAGAACGGGCTATGGCTACACCTTC. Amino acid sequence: CSARTGYGYTF.

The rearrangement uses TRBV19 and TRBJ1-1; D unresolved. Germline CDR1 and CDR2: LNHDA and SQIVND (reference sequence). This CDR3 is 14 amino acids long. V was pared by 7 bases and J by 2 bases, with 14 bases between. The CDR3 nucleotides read TGTGCCAGTAAGGAAGACACCCTTAACACTGAAGCTTTCTTT. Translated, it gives CASKEDTLNTEAFF.

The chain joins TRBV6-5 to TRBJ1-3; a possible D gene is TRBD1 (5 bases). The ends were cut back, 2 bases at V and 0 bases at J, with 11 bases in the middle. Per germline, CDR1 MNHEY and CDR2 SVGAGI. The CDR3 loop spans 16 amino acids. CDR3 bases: TGTGCCAGCAGTTACGGGGCAGGCGACTCTGGAAACACCATATATTTT. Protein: CASSYGAGDSGNTIYF.

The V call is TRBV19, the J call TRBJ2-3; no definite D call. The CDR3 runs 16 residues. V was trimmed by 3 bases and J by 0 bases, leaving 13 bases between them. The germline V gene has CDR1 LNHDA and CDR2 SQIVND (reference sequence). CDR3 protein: CASSILGGTSTDTQYF. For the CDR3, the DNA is TGTGCCAGTAGTATTCTCGGCGGAACTAGCACAGATACGCAGTATTTT. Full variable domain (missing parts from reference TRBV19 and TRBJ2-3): DGGITQSPKYLFRKEGQNVTLSCEQNLNHDAMYWYRQDPGQGLRLIYYSQIVNDFQKGDIAEGYSVSREKKESFPLTVTSAQKNPTAFYLCASSILGGTSTDTQYFGPGTRLTVL.

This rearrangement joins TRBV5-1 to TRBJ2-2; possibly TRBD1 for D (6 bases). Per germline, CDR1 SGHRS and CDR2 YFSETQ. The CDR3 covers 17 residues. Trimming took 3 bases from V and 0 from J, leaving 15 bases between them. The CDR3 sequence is CASSSRGGPSNTGELFF. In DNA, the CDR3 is TGCGCCAGCAGCTCTCGTGGGGGCCCGTCGAACACCGGGGAGCTGTTTTTT.

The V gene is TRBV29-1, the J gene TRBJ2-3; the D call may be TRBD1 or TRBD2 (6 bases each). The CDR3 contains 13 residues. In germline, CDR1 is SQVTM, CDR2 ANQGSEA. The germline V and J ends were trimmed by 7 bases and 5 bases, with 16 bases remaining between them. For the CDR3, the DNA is TGCAGCGCCGGTGGGGGGCTTGAAGATACGCAGTATTTT. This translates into CSAGGGLEDTQYF.

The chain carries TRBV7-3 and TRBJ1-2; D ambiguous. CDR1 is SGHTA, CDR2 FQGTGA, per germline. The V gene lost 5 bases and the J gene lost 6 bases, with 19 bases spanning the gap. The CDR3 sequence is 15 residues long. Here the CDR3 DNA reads TGTGCCAGCAGCCCAGGAGGGCCCTCCCCCGATGGCTACACCTTC. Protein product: CASSPGGPSPDGYTF.

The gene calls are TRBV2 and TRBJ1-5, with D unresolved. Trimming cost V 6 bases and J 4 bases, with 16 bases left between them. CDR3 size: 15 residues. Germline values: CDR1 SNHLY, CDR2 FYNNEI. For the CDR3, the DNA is TGTGCCAGCAGCGAACCCGGACGGGTTAATCAGCCCCAGCATTTT. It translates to CASSEPGRVNQPQHF. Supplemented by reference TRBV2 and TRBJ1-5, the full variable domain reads EPEVTQTPSHQVTQMGQEVILRCVPISNHLYFYWYRQILGQKVEFLVSFYNNEISEKSEIFDDQFSVERPDGSNFTLKIRSTKLEDSAMYFCASSEPGRVNQPQHFGDGTRLSIL.

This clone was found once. The CDR3 region is CASRPPLGTAYEQYF. The CDR3 region has the DNA TGTGCCAGCAGGCCCCCTCTAGGGACCGCTTACGAGCAGTACTTC. The gene calls are TRBV27 and TRBJ2-7; possibly TRBD1 or TRBD2 for D (5 bases each). This CDR3 has 15 residues. The V end lost 6 bases, the J end lost 4 bases, and 19 bases lay between the germline ends. Germline-derived CDR1 and CDR2 are MNHEY and SMNVEV (reference sequence).

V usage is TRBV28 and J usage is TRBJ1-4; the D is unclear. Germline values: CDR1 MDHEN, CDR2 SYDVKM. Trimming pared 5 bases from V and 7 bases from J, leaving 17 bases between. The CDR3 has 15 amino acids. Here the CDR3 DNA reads TGTGCCAGCAGTACCCTGGGGTCGTGGGGTGAAAAACTGTTTTTT. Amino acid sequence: CASSTLGSWGEKLFF.

CDR3 DNA: TGTGCCAGCACAATGGACAGGGAAACTGAAGCTTTCTTT. Its translation is CASTMDRETEAFF. This chain uses TRBV2 with TRBJ1-1, with 8 nucleotides matching TRBD1. The V and J ends lost 7 bases and 5 bases, in that order; junction bases with no gene match: 6. Per the germline V gene, CDR1 is SNHLY and CDR2 is FYNNEI. There are 13 residues in the CDR3.

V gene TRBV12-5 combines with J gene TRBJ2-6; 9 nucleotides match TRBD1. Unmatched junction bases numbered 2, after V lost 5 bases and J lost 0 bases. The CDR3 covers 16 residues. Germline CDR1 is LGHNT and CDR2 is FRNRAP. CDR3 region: CASGQDRGSGANVLTF. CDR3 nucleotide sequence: TGTGCTAGTGGTCAGGACAGGGGCTCTGGGGCCAACGTCCTGACTTTC. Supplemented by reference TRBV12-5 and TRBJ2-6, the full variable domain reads DARVTQTPRHKVTEMGQEVTMRCQPILGHNTVFWYRQTMMQGLELLAYFRNRAPLDDSGMPKDRFSAEMPDATLATLKIQPSEPRDSAVYFCASGQDRGSGANVLTFGAGSRLTVL.

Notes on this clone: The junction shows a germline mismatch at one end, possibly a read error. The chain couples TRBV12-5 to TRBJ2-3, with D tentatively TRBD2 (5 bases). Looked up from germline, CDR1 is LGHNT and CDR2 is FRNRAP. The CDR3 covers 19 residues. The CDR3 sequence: CASGLALWAAEASTYTQYF. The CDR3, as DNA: TGTGCTAGTGGTTTGGCCCTATGGGCGGCGGAAGCTAGCACATATACGCAGTATTTT.

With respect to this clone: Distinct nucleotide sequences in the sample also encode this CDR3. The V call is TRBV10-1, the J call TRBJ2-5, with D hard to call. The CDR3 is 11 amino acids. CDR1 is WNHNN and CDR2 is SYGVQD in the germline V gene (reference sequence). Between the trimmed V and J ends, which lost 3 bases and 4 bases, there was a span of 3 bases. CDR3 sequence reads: CASSDRETQYF. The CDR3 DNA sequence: TGCGCCAGCAGTGATCGAGAGACCCAGTACTTC.

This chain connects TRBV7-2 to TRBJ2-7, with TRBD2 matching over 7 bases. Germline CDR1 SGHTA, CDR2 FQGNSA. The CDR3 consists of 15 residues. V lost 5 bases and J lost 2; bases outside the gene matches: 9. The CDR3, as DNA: TGTGCCAGCAGCCTTTGGGTCAGCGGGACCTACGAGCAGTACTTC. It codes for CASSLWVSGTYEQYF.

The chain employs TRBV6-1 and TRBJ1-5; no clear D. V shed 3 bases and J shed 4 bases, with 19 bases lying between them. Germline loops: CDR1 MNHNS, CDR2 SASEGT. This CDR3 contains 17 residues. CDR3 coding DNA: TGTGCCAGCAGTGATCCCCGATTGGGGAGCATTAATCAGCCCCAGCATTTT. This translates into CASSDPRLGSINQPQHF.

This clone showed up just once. The CDR3 DNA follows: TGTGCCAGCAGTTACCCGGTGGACCGGTACGAGCAGTACTTC. Its translation is CASSYPVDRYEQYF. The chain couples TRBV6-6 to TRBJ2-7; D is uncertain. The CDR3 runs 14 residues. CDR1 MNHNY and CDR2 SVGAGI come from the germline V gene (reference sequence). The V end was cut by 2 bases, the J end by 4 bases, with 12 bases between.

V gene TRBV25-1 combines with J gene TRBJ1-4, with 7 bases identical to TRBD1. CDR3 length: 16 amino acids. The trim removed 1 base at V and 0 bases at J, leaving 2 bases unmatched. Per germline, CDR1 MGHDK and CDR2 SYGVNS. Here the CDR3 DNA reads TGTGCCAGCAGTGAATCAGGACAGGCAACTAATGAAAAACTGTTTTTT. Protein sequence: CASSESGQATNEKLFF.

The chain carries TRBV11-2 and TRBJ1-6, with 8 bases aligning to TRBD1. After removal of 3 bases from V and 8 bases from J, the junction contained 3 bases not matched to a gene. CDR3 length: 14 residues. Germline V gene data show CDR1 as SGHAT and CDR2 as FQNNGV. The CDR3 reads CASSFTDRDSPLHF. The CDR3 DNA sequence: TGTGCCAGCAGCTTTACGGACAGGGATTCACCCCTCCACTTT.

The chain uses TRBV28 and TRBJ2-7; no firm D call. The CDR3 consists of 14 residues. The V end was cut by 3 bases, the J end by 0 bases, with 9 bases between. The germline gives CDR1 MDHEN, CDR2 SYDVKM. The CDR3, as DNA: TGTGCCAGCAGTTTGCCAGGCTTCTCCTACGAGCAGTACTTC. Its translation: CASSLPGFSYEQYF.

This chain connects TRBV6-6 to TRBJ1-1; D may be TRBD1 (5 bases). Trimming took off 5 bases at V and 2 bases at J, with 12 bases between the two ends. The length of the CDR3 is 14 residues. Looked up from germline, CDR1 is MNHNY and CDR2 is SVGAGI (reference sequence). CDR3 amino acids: CASSGRDQNTEAFF. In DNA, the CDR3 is TGTGCCAGCAGTGGCCGGGACCAAAACACTGAAGCTTTCTTT.

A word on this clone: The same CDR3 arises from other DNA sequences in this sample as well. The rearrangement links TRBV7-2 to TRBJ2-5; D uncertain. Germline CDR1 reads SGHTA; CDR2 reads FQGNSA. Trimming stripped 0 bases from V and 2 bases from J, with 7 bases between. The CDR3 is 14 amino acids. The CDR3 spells CASSLALGQETQYF. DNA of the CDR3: TGTGCCAGCAGCTTAGCCCTTGGGCAAGAGACCCAGTACTTC. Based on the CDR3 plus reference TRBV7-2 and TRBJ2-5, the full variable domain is GAGVSQSPSNKVTEKGKDVELRCDPISGHTALYWYRQSLGQGLEFLIYFQGNSAPDKSGLPSDRFSAERTGGSVSTLTIQRTQQEDSAVYLCASSLALGQETQYFGPGTRLLVL.

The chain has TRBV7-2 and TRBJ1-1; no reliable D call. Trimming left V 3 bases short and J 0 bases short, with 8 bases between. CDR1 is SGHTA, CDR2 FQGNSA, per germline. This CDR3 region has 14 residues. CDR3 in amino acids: CASSFQGLNTEAFF. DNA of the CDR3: TGTGCCAGCAGCTTTCAAGGATTGAACACTGAAGCTTTCTTT.